This record covers a single T cell receptor (beta chain). These data originate in a study of blood T cell repertoires in COVID-19. The CDR3 runs to 15 residues. CDR1 and CDR2 from the germline V gene are SEHNR and FQNEAQ (reference sequence). V lost 0 bases and J lost 4, with 10 bases in between. Per the original data handling: The authors estimated nucleated cell counts from reference gene primer amplification. The assay was immunoSEQ multiplex PCR, and TCRdb's table has in-frame clones only and misses some. V and J calls and clone size are given by that table; D and trimming were obtained from the DNA. This table holds fewer than 150,000 clones, 84% found once.

The sequenced sample consisted of peripheral blood. The J gene is TRBJ1-3, the V gene TRBV7-9; no reliable D call. This clonotype originated in a human donor in a cohort sampled during active COVID-19. The CDR3 bases are TGTGCCAGCAGCTTAGCCACAATCAGGGGAAACACCATATATTTT. It translates to CASSLATIRGNTIYF.